This entry is about one TCR beta chain. The sample carries other DNA sequences with the same CDR3. The entry originates in a study of shared clonotypes between healthy human individuals. Background on the study: Donors consisted of a couple of women and a few men between 18 and 49.

As defined, naive CD8 cells were CD45RO-negative and positively selected for CCR7, with terminally differentiated effector memory CD45RA+ cells excluded. V lost 0 bases and J 3 bases, leaving 6 bases between the germline ends. This CDR3 has 13 amino acids. Germline values: CDR1 MNHEY, CDR2 SMNVEV (reference sequence). Libraries were prepared by immunoSEQ multiplex PCR; TCRdb keeps only in-frame clonotypes and omits some of them. This sample has around 600,000 clones, with 98% found just once. Material: naive CD8+ T cells sorted from blood. This sequence was found in a man aged 25 to 40 in good health. The chain joins TRBV27 to TRBJ2-7; D not certain. The CDR3: CASSLSLGYEQYF. CDR3 in DNA: TGTGCCAGCAGTTTATCGCTGGGCTACGAGCAGTACTTC.